The entry that follows covers one TCR beta chain sequence. Here immunoSEQ multiplex PCR was the method, and the copy in TCRdb shows in-frame clones only, minus some. The sample includes about 2.3 million clones, roughly 90% seen only once; the top ten take about 0.36%. The entry originates in a study of shared clonotypes between healthy human individuals. The sample taken for sequencing was naive CD4+ T cells from PBMCs. As for subset: CD45RA+ positively selected. This clonotype was obtained from a man aged 18 to 30 in good health. Some clones in this sample may be carry-over from other donors' samples.

The CDR3 reads CASREGRDSYNEQFF. CDR3 coding DNA: TGCGCCAGCAGAGAAGGGAGGGACTCCTACAATGAGCAGTTCTTC. The V and J genes are TRBV5-1 and TRBJ2-1, with 7 bases fitting TRBD2. This CDR3 is built from 15 residues. V was clipped by 5 bases and J by 0 bases; unmatched bases: 5. Germline CDR1 is SGHRS and CDR2 is YFSETQ. Drawing the rest from reference TRBV5-1 and TRBJ2-1, the complete variable domain is KAGVTQTPRYLIKTRGQQVTLSCSPISGHRSVSWYQQTPGQGLQFLFEYFSETQRNKGNFPGRFSGRQFSNSRSEMNVSTLELGDSALYLCASREGRDSYNEQFFGPGTRLTVL.